These 6 T cell receptor beta chains originate from one sample sequenced in a study of OX40 agonist ivuxolimab in advanced cancers. Measured with immunoSEQ multiplex PCR; TCRdb has only the in-frame clones, and not every one. This sample carries more than 65,000 clones, about 86% of them seen once, and the ten largest clones take around 2.3%. The sample here was CD4+ or CD8+ T cells sorted from blood, taken in a trial of the OX40 agonist ivuxolimab. These receptors were collected from an adult with an advanced solid tumor such as melanoma, head and neck, liver or kidney cancer.

In nucleotides, the CDR3 is TGTGCCAGCAGCTTCATCGCCCAGCGGGAGTACAATGAGCAGTTCTTC. Protein product: CASSFIAQREYNEQFF. The chain uses TRBV7-2 and TRBJ2-1; TRBD2 agrees at 8 bases. The CDR3 extends over 16 amino acids. Germline V CDR1 and CDR2: SGHTA, FQGNSA. Germline trimming cut 3 bases from V and 4 bases from J; bases unmatched to any gene: 8.

The chain has TRBV5-8 and TRBJ1-5; D unresolved. The V gene's germline CDR1 is SGHTS and CDR2 YDEGEE. The V end lost 1 base, the J end lost 5 bases, and 19 bases lay between the germline ends. The CDR3 has 17 amino acids. This CDR3 is CASSLYMKGKRYQPQHF. CDR3 DNA sequence: TGTGCCAGCAGCTTGTACATGAAGGGTAAGCGTTATCAGCCCCAGCATTTT.

The V call is TRBV7-2, the J call TRBJ2-5; 8 bases align to TRBD1. Germline values: CDR1 SGHTA, CDR2 FQGNSA. Germline trimming cut 5 bases from V and 7 bases from J; bases unmatched to any gene: 3. This CDR3 has 12 amino acids. As DNA, the CDR3 is TGTGCCAGCAGCCCAGGGACAGGGACCCAGTACTTC. This encodes CASSPGTGTQYF.

The rearrangement joins TRBV13 to TRBJ1-2, with D perhaps matching TRBD1 (5 bases). Trimming shortened V by 3 bases and J by 4 bases, and 15 bases separated the two germline ends. Per germline, CDR1 PRHDT and CDR2 FYEKMQ (reference sequence). The CDR3 has 15 residues. The CDR3 sequence is CASSLGPGFGYGYTF. The CDR3, as DNA: TGTGCCAGCAGCTTGGGACCGGGATTCGGCTATGGCTACACCTTC.

The rearrangement uses TRBV9 and TRBJ2-7; 8 bases align to TRBD2. The CDR3 covers 15 residues. The ends lost 0 bases at V and 7 bases at J; junction bases unmatched: 9. CDR1 SGDLS and CDR2 YYNGEE come from the germline V gene. The CDR3 DNA is TGTGCCAGCAGCGTAGCTGAGCGGGAGACGGGTGAGCAGTACTTC. It yields the protein CASSVAERETGEQYF.

The chain combines TRBV7-2 with TRBJ2-4; 9 nucleotides align to TRBD2. Germline CDR1 and CDR2: SGHTA and FQGNSA. This CDR3 has 17 amino acids. With V trimmed by 3 bases and J by 9 bases, 15 bases remained unmatched. Written as DNA, the CDR3 is TGTGCCAGCAGCTTCTCCCCAAGTAGCGGGAGATCGAGCATTCAGTACTTC. This sequence encodes CASSFSPSSGRSSIQYF.